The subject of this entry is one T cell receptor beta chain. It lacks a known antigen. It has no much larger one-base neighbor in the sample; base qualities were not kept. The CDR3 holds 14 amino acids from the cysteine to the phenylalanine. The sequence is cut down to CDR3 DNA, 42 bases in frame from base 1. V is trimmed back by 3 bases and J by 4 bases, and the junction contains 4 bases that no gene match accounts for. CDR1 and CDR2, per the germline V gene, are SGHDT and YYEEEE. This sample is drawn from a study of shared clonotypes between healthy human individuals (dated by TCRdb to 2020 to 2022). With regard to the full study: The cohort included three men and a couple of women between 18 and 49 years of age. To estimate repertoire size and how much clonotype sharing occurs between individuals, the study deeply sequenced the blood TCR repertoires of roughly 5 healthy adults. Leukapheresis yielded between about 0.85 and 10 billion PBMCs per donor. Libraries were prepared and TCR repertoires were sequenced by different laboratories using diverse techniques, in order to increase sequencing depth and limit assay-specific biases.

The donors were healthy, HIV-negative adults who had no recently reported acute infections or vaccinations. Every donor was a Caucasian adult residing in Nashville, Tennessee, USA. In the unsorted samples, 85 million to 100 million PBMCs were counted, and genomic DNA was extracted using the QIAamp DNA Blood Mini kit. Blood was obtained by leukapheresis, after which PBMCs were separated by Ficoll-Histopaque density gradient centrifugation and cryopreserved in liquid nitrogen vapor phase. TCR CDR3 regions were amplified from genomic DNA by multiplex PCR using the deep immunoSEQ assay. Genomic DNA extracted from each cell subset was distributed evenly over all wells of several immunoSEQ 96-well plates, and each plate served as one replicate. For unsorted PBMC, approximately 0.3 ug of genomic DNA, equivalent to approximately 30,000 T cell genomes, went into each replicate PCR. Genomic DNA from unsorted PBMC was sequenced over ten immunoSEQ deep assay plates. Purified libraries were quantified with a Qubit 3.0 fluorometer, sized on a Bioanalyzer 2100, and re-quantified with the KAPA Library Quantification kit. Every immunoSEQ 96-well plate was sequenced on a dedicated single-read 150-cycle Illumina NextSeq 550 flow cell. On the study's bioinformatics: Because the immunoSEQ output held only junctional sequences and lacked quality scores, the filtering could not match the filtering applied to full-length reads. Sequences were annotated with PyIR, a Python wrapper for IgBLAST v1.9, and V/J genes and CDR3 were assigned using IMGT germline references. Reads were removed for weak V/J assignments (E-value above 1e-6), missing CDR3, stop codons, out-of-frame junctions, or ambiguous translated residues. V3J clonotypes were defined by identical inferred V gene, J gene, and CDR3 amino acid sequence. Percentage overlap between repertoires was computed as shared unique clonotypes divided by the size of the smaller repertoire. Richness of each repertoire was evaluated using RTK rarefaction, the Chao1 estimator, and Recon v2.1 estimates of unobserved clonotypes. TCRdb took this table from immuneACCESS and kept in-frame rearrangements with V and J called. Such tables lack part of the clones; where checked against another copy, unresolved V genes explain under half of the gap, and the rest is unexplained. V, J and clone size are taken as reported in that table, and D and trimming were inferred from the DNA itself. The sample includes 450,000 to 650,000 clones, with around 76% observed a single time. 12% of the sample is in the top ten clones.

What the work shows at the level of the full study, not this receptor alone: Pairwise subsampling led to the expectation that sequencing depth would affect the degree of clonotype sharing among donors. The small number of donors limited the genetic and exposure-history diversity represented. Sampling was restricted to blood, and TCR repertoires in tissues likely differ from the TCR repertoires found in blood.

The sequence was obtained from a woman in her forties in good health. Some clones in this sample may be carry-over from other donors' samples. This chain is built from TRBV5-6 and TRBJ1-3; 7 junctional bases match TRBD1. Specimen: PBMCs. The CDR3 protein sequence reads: CASSSPGQGNTIYF. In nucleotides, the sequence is TGTGCCAGCAGCTCTCCGGGACAGGGAAACACCATATATTTT.